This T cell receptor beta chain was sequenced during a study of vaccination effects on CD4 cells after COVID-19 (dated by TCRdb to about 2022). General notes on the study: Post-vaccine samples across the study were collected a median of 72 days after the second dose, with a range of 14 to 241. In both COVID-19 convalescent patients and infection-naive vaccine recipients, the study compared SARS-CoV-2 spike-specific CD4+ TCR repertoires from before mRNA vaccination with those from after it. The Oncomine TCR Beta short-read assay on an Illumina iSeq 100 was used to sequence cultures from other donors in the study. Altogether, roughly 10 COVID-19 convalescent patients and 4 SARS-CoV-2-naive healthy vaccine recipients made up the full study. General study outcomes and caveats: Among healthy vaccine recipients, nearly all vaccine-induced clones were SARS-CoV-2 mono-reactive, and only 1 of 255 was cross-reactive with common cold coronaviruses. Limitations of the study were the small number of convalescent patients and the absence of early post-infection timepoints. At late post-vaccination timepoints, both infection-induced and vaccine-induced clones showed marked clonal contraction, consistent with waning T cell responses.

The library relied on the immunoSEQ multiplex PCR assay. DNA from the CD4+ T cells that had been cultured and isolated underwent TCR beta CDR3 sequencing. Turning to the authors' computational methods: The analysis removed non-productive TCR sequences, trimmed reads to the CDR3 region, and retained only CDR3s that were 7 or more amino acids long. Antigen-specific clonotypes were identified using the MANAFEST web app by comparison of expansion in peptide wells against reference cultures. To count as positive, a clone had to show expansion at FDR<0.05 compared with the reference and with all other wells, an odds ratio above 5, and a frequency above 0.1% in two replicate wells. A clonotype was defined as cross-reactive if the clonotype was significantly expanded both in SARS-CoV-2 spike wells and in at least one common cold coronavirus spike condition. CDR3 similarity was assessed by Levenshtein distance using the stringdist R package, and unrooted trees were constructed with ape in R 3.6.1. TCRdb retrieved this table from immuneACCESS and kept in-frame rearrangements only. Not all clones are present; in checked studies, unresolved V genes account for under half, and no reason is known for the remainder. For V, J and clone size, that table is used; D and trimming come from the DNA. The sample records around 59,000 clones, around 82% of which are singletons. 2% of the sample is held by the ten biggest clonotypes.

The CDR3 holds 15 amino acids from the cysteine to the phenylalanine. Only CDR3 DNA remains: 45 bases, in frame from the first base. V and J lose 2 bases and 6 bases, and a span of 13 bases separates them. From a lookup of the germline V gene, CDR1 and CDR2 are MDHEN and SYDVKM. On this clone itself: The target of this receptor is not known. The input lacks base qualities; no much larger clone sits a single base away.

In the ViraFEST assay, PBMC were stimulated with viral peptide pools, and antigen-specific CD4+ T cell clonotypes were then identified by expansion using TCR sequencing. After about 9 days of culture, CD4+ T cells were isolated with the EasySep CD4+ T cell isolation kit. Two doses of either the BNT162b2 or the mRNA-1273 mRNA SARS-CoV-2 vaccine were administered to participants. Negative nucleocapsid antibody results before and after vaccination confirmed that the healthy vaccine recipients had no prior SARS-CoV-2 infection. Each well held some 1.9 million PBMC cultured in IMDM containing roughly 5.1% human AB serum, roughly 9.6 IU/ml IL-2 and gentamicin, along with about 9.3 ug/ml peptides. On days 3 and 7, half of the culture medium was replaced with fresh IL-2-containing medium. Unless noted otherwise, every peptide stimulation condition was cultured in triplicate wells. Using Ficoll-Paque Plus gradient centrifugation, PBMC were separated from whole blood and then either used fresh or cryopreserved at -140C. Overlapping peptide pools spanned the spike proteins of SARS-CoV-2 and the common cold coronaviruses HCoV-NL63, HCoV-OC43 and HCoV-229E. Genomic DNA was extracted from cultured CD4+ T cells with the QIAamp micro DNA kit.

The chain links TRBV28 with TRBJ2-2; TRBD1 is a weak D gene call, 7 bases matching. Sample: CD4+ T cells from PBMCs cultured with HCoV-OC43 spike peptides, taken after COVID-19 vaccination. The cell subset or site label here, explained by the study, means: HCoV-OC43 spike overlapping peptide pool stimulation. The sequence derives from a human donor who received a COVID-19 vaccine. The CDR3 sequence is CASSLIRGRSGELFF. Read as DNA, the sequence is TGTGCCAGCAGTTTAATCAGGGGGAGGTCCGGGGAGCTGTTTTTT.